The text below deals with one T cell receptor beta chain. The record originates from a study of blood T cell repertoires in COVID-19. Study in general: Material from acute and convalescent COVID-19 was sourced from the United States, Italy and Spain.

Some clones are missing from TCRdb's copy, which holds only in-frame ones; the method was immunoSEQ multiplex PCR. The sample has 260,000 or so clones; around 85% are singletons. The study recruited people aged 18 to 89 years across approximately 24 US areas. Cohorts were based on clinical histories the participants reported. Germline values: CDR1 MNHEY, CDR2 SMNVEV (reference sequence). The V end lost 3 bases, the J end lost 4 bases, and 7 bases lay between the germline ends. The CDR3 is made up of 13 amino acids. Sequencing was performed on PBMCs or T cells enriched from blood (not recorded which). The source is a woman aged 45-60 years who had recovered from COVID-19. The gene calls are TRBV27 and TRBJ1-5; a weak D match, TRBD1 (5 bases). The CDR3 loop reads CASSFGGNQPQHF. The CDR3 nucleotides are TGTGCCAGCAGTTTCGGGGGTAATCAGCCCCAGCATTTT.